The T cell receptor beta chain described here comes from a study of human T cells and chemical hapten exposure (dated by TCRdb to about 2021). Study-level background: For sensitization, 2% DPC in acetone was applied to a roughly 2 cm by roughly 2 cm area of upper inner arm skin. Patch testing on the upper back used Finn chambers containing 0.01% DPC, with scoring done after 6 days according to International Contact Dermatitis Research Group standards. Throughout the study period of 20 to 30 weeks, patients also received therapeutic DPC doses to the scalp every week. Blood samples were taken from patients before sensitization (week 0) and then at 2, 6 and about 24 weeks after DPC sensitization. Peripheral blood TCR repertoire changes were tracked in vivo in alopecia patients during primary and secondary sensitization to the hapten diphenylcyclopropenone (DPC). Alopecia areata with under or over 50% scalp involvement, alopecia totalis and alopecia universalis were represented in the patient cohort, which was mostly female. Libraries were pooled for sequencing, and variation in per-sample TCR yields was attributed mainly to small differences in library volumes within the pool. Blood for TCR sequencing was provided by twenty-nine alopecia patients at one to four time points (pre-sensitization, 2, 6 and 24 weeks). The paper's findings and limits, for the study overall: DPC sensitization did not change how many TCRs were above 1 in 1000 frequency, and no evidence was found of alterations in global repertoire structure. Alopecia, a presumed autoimmune disease, was present in all patients, so the immune response of the patients might differ from that of healthy individuals. A positive correlation was found between the number of PT1 expanded TCRs and patch test score, with significance reached at thresholds 8, 16 and 32 but not 4. Expanded TCRs formed significantly more large CDR3 similarity clusters than pre-sensitization or healthy control sets, consistent with antigen-driven responses. Repeated subsampling changed both the strength of the expansion versus patch-test correlation and the threshold at which that correlation became significant.

The intended sense of this specimen's time point label: patch test 2, 6 weeks after DPC sensitization. The treatment or condition label here, explained by the study, means: therapeutic diphenylcyclopropenone sensitization with weekly scalp DPC. At every patch-test visit, the blood draw took place before the patch test was put on. Patients were considered eligible if aged 18 to 70, diagnosed with alopecia and deemed suitable for DPC therapy, and patients were excluded if pregnant. Unfractionated whole blood was collected in Tempus Blood RNA tubes, and total RNA was extracted from that blood. This clonotype was observed many times. The antigen it recognizes is unknown. Qualities for individual bases were not recorded, and no much larger clone is one base off. Library creation used RACE. Sequenced on a NextSeq 500. During library preparation, unique molecular identifiers were attached to individual cDNA molecules so that TCRs could be counted in a quantitative, reproducible way. Both TCR alpha and TCR beta chains were sequenced from each blood RNA sample. The original pipeline was this. A median of around 100,000 TCRs per sample was observed, with a range of about 20,000 to 750,000. The Decombinator software suite was used to annotate V, J and CDR3 in the TCR reads. For the PS versus PT1 abundance plots, all samples were subsampled to the same number of TCRs (28,000). Expanded TCRs were defined as absent before sensitization and observed at least eight times at the 2-week time point. TCRdb reanalyzed the raw reads on its own, using fastp at Q25 for trimming and MiXCR for clone calling, and kept in-frame beta chains. Each entry is one CDR3 protein sequence, shown with its most common DNA and genes. The V and J calls, along with clone size, are taken from TCRdb and not from the paper's own processing. The table for this sample lists around 50,000 distinct CDR3 sequences; about a tenth of them were counted only once. The ten biggest clones cover over 1.5% of the sample.

The starting material was whole blood, obtained in connection with sensitization to the hapten diphenylcyclopropenone (DPC). The receptor's source is a woman aged 50 to 60 with alopecia areata. Some clones in this sample may be carry-over from other donors' samples.

CDR3 loop: CASSDARQVYNSPLHF. The DNA is as follows: TGTGCCAGCAGCGACGCGCGACAGGTCTATAATTCACCCCTCCACTTT. The sequence links TRBV21-1 to TRBJ1-6; TRBD1, as called in the table, went unchecked against the DNA. TRBV21-1 is given as a pseudogene. The CDR3 starts with the cysteine, ends with the phenylalanine, and has 16 residues. Just CDR3 DNA is preserved here, 48 bases in frame from base 1.